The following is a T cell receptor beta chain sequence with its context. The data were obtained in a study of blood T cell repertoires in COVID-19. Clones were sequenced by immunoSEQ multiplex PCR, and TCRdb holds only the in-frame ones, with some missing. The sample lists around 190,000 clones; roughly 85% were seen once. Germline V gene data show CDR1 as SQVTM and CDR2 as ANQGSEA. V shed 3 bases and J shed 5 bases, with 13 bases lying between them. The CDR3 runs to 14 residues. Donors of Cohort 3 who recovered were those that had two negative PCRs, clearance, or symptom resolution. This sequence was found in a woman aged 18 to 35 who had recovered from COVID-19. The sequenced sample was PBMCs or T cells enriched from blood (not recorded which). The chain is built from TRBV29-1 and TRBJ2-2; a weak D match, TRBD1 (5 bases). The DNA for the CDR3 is TGCAGCGTTGAGGTGGGGCAGGGAACCGGGGAGCTGTTTTTT. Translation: CSVEVGQGTGELFF.